The entry below gives a single T cell receptor (beta chain) sequence along with its context. This clone was counted between two and nine times. No antigen is known for it. Base qualities are missing; no much larger clone stands one base away. In total, roughly 670 healthy bone marrow donors made up the cohort. Cohort members were all nominally healthy when sampled, although unrecorded immune exposures were likely present. The donor tested CMV seropositive, placing the donor among the approximately 290 seropositive members of the cohort. A peripheral blood sample was collected from each donor, and TCR beta sequencing was performed on peripheral blood mononuclear cells. Genomic DNA extraction from the blood cell samples was performed with the Qiagen DNeasy Blood Extraction Kit. Library method: the immunoSEQ multiplex PCR assay. The multiplex PCR relied on a mix of 60 forward primers for TCR Vbeta segments and 13 reverse primers for TCR Jbeta segments. Amplification of the CDR3 region of rearranged TCR beta genes was performed with a multiplex PCR assay on genomic DNA. Amplified TCR beta libraries were sequenced as 87-base-pair reads on the Illumina HiSeq System. Per the original workflow: A later analysis counted about 80 million unique TCR beta chains across the 640 or so repertoires, and 10 million to 11 million of these chains were shared by at least two donors. Raw reads were error-corrected and collapsed into unique sequences with a nearest-neighbor algorithm that merged closely related sequences to remove PCR and sequencing errors. V, D and J gene segments were assigned by aligning CDR3 sequences to IMGT reference sequences. For a sequence to be retained, a match of at least six nucleotides to both a V gene segment and a J gene segment was required. A rearrangement counted as productive if the CDR3 had no stop codons and remained in frame with V and J, and every other rearrangement counted as non-productive. CDR3 was defined by IMGT convention, running from the second conserved V-encoded cysteine to the conserved J-encoded phenylalanine. The earlier analysis of roughly 590 of the donors excluded any sequence lacking an unambiguous match to a single V gene segment. In an earlier analysis of a few hundred of the donors, a V segment was called functional when productive rearrangements were above 56.7%, and segregating when the standard deviation between donors exceeded 5%. A statistical classification framework was built to diagnose cytomegalovirus status from the catalog of TCR beta chain sequences. V and J gene assignment, in a later analysis, came from comparing TCR nucleotide sequences with IMGT/GENE-DB human TR gene sequences. Using the TCRdist pipeline, a later analysis assigned CDR3 sequences along with most-parsimonious VDJ recombination scenarios. In a later analysis, each TCR beta chain was defined by its CDR3 amino acid sequence together with its V-gene family, and reads lacking a unique V-gene family were excluded. As a way to deal with suspected cross-contamination and a sequencing artifact, a later analysis dropped 450 to 600 nucleotide sequences that were highly shared and had low generation probability. In a later analysis, a clonal expansion index for each public chain was calculated from normalized within-repertoire ranks of inferred template counts. In a later analysis, generation probabilities were computed with a VDJ recombination model fitted to out-of-frame rearrangements, and the resulting probabilities were checked against IGoR. A later analysis scored TCR-TCR, TCR-HLA and TCR-CMV co-occurrence with hypergeometric tests, applying a repertoire-size bias correction to TCR pairs. To estimate false discovery rates, a later analysis permuted the HLA or CMV assignments 20 times. In a later analysis, co-occurring TCRs were grouped using DBSCAN, and TCRdist sequence similarity was added for clustering within HLA-allele-positive subsets. Repertoires with fewer than 30,000 or more than 120,000 public chains, plus five repertoires with anomalous nucleotide sharing, were excluded from co-occurrence clustering. TCRdb retrieved this table from immuneACCESS and kept in-frame rearrangements only. Not all clones are present; in checked studies, unresolved V genes account for under half, and no reason is known for the remainder. The D gene and trimming were derived from the DNA, and the V and J assignments and clone size from that table. This sample holds 120,000 or so clones; about 80% were observed only once. 2.5% to 3.5% of the sample belongs to the ten largest clones.

This entry comes from a study of cytomegalovirus exposure and HLA in healthy donors (dated by TCRdb to about 2017). Background on the whole study: According to an earlier analysis of 587 of the donors, 150 million to 200 million T cells yielded over 100 million unique TCR beta sequences and 276 Gb of sequence data. An early release that covered about 600 HLA-typed donors contained 250 to 350 gigabases of sequencing data and roughly 84 million unique TCR sequences. Of the 350 to 400 genotyped donors, about 80% fell in the genetic ancestry cluster associated with self-reported Caucasian donors. The study was designed to test whether signatures of past pathogen exposure could be identified by cataloging public T cell receptors. The study used immunosequencing to profile the T cell repertoires of approximately 650 subjects and linked those repertoires to cytomegalovirus serostatus. Along with the approximately 700-subject first cohort, a separate validation cohort of some 130 different subjects was used. To predict cytomegalovirus infection status, the study brought together high-throughput TCR immunosequencing, statistical association of individual TCRs with disease status, and machine learning. To study patterns of TCR occurrence, a later analysis re-analyzed previously published TCR beta repertoires from several hundred donors and added high-resolution HLA genotyping. Rather than using new phenotypic data, the later analysis identified candidate immune exposures from TCR beta sequences and from how often those sequences occurred across donors. To decide whether each TCR beta V gene segment behaved as functional or pseudogenic, an earlier analysis of some 600 of the donors relied on high-throughput TCR beta sequencing. Donor age, sex, ethnicity and CMV serostatus were compiled alongside the repertoire data. In a later genetic analysis, genome-wide SNP genotypes for about three fifths of the roughly 670 donors were used, and that subset was treated as a discovery cohort. Every repertoire in the discovery cohort had been generated on one and the same sequencing platform. HLA typing included class I and class II loci at four-digit resolution. Typing coverage differed by locus: A, B, C, DRB1 and DQB1 were typed in about 620-640 donors, DQA1 in approximately 520, DPA1 in some 610, and DPB1 in just under 490. A few DR-DQ haplotypes were treated as single units for association and clustering because of strong linkage in the cohort. Across around 400 genotyped donors of the cohort, an average of approximately 240,000 unique TCR beta nucleotide sequences per donor were sequenced, and approximately 17% of those sequences were non-productive.

From the cysteine up to the phenylalanine, the CDR3 has a length of 15 residues. This entry keeps only the CDR3 DNA: 45 bases, framed from base 1. The trim is 5 bases for V and 5 bases for J, with a gap of 18 bases between the germline ends. Per the germline V gene, LGHNT is the CDR1 and FRNRAP is the CDR2. Results the study describes overall, beyond this receptor: A later analysis associated around 16,000 TCR beta sequences with specific HLA alleles at a false discovery rate of 0.05. In the study, some 160 TCR beta chains were listed as associated with cytomegalovirus. For the cohort, immune exposure information was limited to CMV serostatus. Three of the identified cytomegalovirus-associated TCR beta chains were confirmed in vitro to be specific for cytomegalovirus antigens. In a later analysis, HLA-associated TCR beta chains showed more clonal expansion and lower generation probabilities than non-associated chains that were equally common. Most TCR sequences were observed very rarely across donors, whereas some public TCRs were present in many individuals. In a later analysis, several top co-occurrence clusters were reported to appear linked to parvovirus B19, influenza, CMV and Epstein-Barr virus. The cohort was sequenced for TCR beta chains only, and without alpha or paired-chain data the features that could be detected were limited. Because some donors lacked HLA typing at each locus, the association tests relied only on the typed subset. In a later genetic analysis, a missense DCLRE1C variant was associated with V-gene and J-gene trimming of TCR beta chains, and the association was replicated in an independent cohort. Assigning TCR associations to individual alleles was difficult when HLA alleles, especially DR and DQ, strongly co-occurred. Because the 87-base-pair reads could not distinguish some IMGT-functional V segments, including TRBV6-2 and TRBV6-3, those segments were excluded. In a later genetic analysis, fewer N-insertions in productive TCRs were reported among donors in an Asian-associated ancestry cluster than the approximately 710-donor mean. A cluster of highly shared sequence variants was judged likely to represent a technical artifact of the sequencing pipeline. Roughly uniform sequencing depth across donors was assumed in presence/absence analyses, although this assumption may not hold. The earlier analysis of approximately 590 of the donors excluded about 16 rarely observed V segments, including chromosome 9 orphons, because counts were too low. A later analysis found that most CMV-associated TCR beta chains appeared HLA-restricted, with HLA associations seemingly driven largely by CMV exposure. In an earlier analysis of fewer than 750 of the donors, most TCR beta V segments were observed in productive rearrangements about 87% or about 30% of the time, broadly matching IMGT annotations. Linkage disequilibrium might explain the correlated functional status among segregating V segments, but an unknown experimental factor could not be ruled out. A further reported finding was that TCR beta sequences accurately predicted the HLA-A and HLA-B alleles for most subjects in the first cohort. In a later analysis, the rate of TCR association differed among HLA loci, with DRB1 alleles having the most associated TCRs and HLA-C alleles having the fewest. In both the original and validation cohorts, the classifier was reported to diagnose cytomegalovirus status with high specificity and sensitivity. The authors suggested that the approach could potentially be extended to other disease states and immunological phenotypes.

Input material: PBMCs. The sequence came from a woman aged 55-69 years in good health and CMV-seropositive. The chain couples TRBV12-5 to TRBJ2-5, with a tentative D gene TRBD2 over 5 matching bases. CDR3 loop: CASGPLNTRAETQYF. The DNA is as follows: TGTGCTAGTGGTCCCCTAAATACTAGGGCGGAGACCCAGTACTTC.